Listed here are 3 T cell receptor delta chains from one sample, sequenced in a study of delta chains in infants with herpesvirus infections. Gamma-chain- and delta-chain-specific primers converted PBMC RNA into TCR cDNA. TCRdb reanalysed the RT-PCR reads via CATT. The sample consists of under 2,000 delta-chain clones, around 6.6% of them appearing once. Sequencing used peripheral blood, obtained at time point 1 of longitudinal follow-up. The receptor source for this set is a human donor who was a Ugandan infant, either HIV-exposed or HIV-unexposed (not recorded which).

A remark on this clone: A much larger clonotype is one base distant, so this may be a read error. The chain has TRDV2 and TRDJ3; the match to TRDD3 covers 11 bases. No J segment appears in TCRdb, so it was assigned here by matching the sequence to germline. The CDR3 has 18 residues. CDR1 and CDR2 (germline): GEAIGNYY, EKD. Trimming removed 2 bases from V and 2 bases from J; junction bases left unmatched: 4. The CDR3 is CACDIVLGDTWDTRQMFF. CDR3 in DNA: TGTGCCTGTGACATCGTACTGGGGGATACCTGGGACACCCGACAGATGTTTTTC.

Sample share makes this clone large (0.1 to 1%). This chain links TRDV2 with TRDJ3; TRDD3 agrees at 7 bases. The germline V gene has CDR1 GEAIGNYY and CDR2 EKD. The CDR3 covers 20 residues. With 1 base clipped from V and 2 bases from J, the junction kept 13 bases outside the gene matches. DNA for the CDR3: TGTGCCTGTGACACGCGTACTGGGGACCCCGATCCCTGGGACACCCGACAGATGTTTTTC. Protein product: CACDTRTGDPDPWDTRQMFF.

By share of the sample, this clone is medium-sized (0.01 to 0.1%). The chain employs TRDV1 and TRDJ1; 10 bases fit TRDD3. CDR1 and CDR2 (germline): TSWWSYY, QGS. Germline trimming cut 0 bases from V and 3 bases from J; bases unmatched to any gene: 7. CDR3 length equals 17 residues. CDR3 sequence: CALGELFQTGGSDKLIF. The CDR3 DNA follows: TGTGCTCTTGGGGAACTATTCCAGACTGGGGGATCCGATAAACTCATCTTT.